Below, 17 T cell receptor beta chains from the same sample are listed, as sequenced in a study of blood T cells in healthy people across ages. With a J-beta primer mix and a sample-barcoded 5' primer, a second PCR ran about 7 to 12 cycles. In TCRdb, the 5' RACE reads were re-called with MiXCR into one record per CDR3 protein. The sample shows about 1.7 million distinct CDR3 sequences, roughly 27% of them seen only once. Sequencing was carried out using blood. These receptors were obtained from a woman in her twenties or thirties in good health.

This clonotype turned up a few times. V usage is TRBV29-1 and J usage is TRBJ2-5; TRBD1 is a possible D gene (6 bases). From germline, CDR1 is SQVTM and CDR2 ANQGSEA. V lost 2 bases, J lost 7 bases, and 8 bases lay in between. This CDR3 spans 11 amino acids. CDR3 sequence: CSVEKGGTQYF. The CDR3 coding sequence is TGCAGCGTTGAAAAAGGGGGGACCCAGTACTTC. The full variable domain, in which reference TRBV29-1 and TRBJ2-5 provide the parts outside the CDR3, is SAVISQKPSRDICQRGTSLTIQCQVDSQVTMMFWYRQQPGQSLTLIATANQGSEATYESGFVIDKFPISRPNLTFSTLTVSNMSPEDSSIYLCSVEKGGTQYFGPGTRLLVL.

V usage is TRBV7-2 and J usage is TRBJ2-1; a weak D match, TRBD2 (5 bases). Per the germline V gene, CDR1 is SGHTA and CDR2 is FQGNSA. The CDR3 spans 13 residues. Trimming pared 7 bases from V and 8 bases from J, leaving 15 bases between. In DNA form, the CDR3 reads TGTGCCAGCAACCGACCGGGGATCTATGAGCAGTTCTTC. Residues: CASNRPGIYEQFF.

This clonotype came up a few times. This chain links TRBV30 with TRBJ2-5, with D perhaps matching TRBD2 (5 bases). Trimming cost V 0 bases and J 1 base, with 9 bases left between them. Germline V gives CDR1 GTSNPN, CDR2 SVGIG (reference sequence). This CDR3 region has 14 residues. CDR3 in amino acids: CAWSVGGSQETQYF. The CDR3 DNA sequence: TGTGCCTGGAGTGTCGGCGGGTCCCAAGAGACCCAGTACTTC.

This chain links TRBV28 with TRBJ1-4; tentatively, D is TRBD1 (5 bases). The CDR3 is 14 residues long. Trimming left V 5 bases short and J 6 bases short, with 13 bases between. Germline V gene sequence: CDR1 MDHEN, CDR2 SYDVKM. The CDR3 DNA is TGTGCCAGCAGTCCGGGGGAAGCGGATGAAAAACTGTTTTTT. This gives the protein CASSPGEADEKLFF.

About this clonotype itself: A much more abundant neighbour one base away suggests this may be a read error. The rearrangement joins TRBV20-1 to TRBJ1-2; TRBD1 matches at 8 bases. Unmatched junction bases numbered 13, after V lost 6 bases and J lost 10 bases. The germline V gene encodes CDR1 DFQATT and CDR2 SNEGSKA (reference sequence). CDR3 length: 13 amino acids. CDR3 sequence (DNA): TGCAGTGCCAGCCTTGGGGCAGGGGGCGACTACACCTTC. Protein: CSASLGAGGDYTF.

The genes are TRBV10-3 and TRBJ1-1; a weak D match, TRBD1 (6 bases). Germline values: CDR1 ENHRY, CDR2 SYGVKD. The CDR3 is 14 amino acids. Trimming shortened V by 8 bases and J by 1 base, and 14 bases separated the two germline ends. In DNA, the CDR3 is TGTGCCATCTCGGGGGGACAACCGAACACTGAAGCTTTCTTT. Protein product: CAISGGQPNTEAFF.

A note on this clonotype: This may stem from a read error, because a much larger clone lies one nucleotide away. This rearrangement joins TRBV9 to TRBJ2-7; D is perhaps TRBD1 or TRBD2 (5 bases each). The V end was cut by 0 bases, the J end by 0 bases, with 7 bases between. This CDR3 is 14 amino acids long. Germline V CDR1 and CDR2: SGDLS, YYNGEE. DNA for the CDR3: TGTGCCAGCAGCGTAGCGGGGCCCTCCTACGAGCAGTACTTC. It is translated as CASSVAGPSYEQYF.

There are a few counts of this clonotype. DNA for the CDR3: TGTGCCAGCAGACGAGGGGGCGCATCTGGGGCCAACGTCCTGACTTTC. Protein sequence: CASRRGGASGANVLTF. This chain joins TRBV13 and TRBJ2-6, with TRBD1 matching over 7 bases. The CDR3 runs 16 residues. Germline V gene lookup returns CDR1 PRHDT and CDR2 FYEKMQ (reference sequence). The V gene end was trimmed by 6 bases and the J gene end by 1 base; junction bases not matched to a gene: 6.

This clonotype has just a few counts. CDR3: CASSQDWSFGQETQYF. The CDR3, as DNA: TGCGCCAGCAGCCAAGATTGGAGCTTTGGCCAAGAGACCCAGTACTTC. The chain carries TRBV4-3 and TRBJ2-5; D ambiguous. Germline V gene sequence: CDR1 LGHNA, CDR2 YSLEER. This CDR3 comprises 16 residues. V lost 0 bases and J lost 1, with 12 bases in between.

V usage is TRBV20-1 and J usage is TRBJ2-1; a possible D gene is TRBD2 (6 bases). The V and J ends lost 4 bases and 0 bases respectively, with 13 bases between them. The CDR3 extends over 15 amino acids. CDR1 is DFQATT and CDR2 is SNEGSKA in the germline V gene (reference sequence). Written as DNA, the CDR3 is TGCAGTGCTACGGGCCGAGCGGGCTCCTACAATGAGCAGTTCTTC. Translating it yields CSATGRAGSYNEQFF.

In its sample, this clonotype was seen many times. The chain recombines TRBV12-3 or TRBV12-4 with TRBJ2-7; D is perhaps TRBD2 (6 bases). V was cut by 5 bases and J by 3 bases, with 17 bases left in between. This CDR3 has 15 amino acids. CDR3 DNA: TGTGCCAGCAGTCCCGGGGGAGGCAGAAACTACGAGCAGTACTTC. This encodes CASSPGGGRNYEQYF.

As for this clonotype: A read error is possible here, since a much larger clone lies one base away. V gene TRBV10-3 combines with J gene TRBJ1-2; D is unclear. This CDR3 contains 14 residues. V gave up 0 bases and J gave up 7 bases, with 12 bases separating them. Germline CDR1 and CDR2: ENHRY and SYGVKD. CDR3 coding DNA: TGTGCCATCAGTGAGTCGCAGTGTTGGGGTGGCTACACCTTC. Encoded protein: CAISESQCWGGYTF.

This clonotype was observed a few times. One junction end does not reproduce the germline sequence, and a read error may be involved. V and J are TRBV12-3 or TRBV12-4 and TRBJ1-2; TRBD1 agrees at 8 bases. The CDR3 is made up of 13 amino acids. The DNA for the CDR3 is TGTGCCAGCAGAAAGGACAGGGACTATGGCCACACCTTC. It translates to CASRKDRDYGHTF.

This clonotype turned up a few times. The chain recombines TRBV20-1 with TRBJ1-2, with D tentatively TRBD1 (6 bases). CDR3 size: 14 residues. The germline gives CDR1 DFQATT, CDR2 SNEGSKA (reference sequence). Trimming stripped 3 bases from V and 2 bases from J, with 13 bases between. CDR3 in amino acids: CSASLQGYNYGYTF. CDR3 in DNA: TGCAGTGCTAGCTTACAGGGCTACAACTATGGCTACACCTTC.

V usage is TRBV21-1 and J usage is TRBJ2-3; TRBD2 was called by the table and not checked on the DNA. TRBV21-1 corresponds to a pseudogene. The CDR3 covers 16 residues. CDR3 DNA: TGTGCCAGCAGCATTAGCGGGAGCGGGAGGACAGATACGCAGTATTTT. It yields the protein CASSISGSGRTDTQYF.

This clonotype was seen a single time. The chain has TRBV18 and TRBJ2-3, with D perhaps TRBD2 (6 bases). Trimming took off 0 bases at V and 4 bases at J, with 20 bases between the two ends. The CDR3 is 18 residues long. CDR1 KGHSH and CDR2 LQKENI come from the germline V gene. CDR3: CASSPPKGDEGGADTQYF. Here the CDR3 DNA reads TGTGCCAGCTCACCACCTAAAGGTGATGAGGGAGGCGCAGATACGCAGTATTTT.

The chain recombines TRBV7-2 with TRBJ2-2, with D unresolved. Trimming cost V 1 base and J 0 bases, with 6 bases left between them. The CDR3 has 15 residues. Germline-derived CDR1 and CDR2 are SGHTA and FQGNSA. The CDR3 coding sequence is TGTGCCAGCAGCTTAGTCGCCGCGAACACCGGGGAGCTGTTTTTT. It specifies CASSLVAANTGELFF.